The T cell receptor beta chain described here comes from a study of T cell changes during pregnancy in multiple sclerosis. Here immunoSEQ multiplex PCR was the method, and the copy in TCRdb shows in-frame clones only, minus some. The top ten clones hold roughly 0.7% of a sample with 70,000 or so clones, 91% of them seen once. Trimming shortened V by 0 bases and J by 1 base, and 10 bases separated the two germline ends. The germline CDR1 and CDR2 sequences are SGHNT and YYREEE (reference sequence). There are 15 residues in the CDR3. This sequence originates from a female donor in good health, enrolled as a control in a pregnancy study. Source: peripheral blood, taken in the third trimester of pregnancy. The rearrangement links TRBV5-4 to TRBJ1-1; D is uncertain. CDR3 bases: TGTGCCAGCAGCTTGGAAACGGGGTCGAACACTGAAGCTTTCTTT. It yields the protein CASSLETGSNTEAFF. Full variable domain (outside the CDR3, taken from reference TRBV5-4 and TRBJ1-1): ETGVTQSPTHLIKTRGQQVTLRCSSQSGHNTVSWYQQALGQGPQFIFQYYREEENGRGNFPPRFSGLQFPNYSSELNVNALELDDSALYLCASSLETGSNTEAFFGQGTRLTVV.